The 18 T cell receptor beta chains below were found in one sample sequenced in a study of human T cells and chemical hapten exposure. This sample's time point: patch test 2, 6 weeks after DPC sensitization. Treatment of the sample: therapeutic diphenylcyclopropenone sensitization with weekly scalp DPC. Each CDR3 protein gets one entry after TCRdb re-called the RACE reads with MiXCR. The sample records 110,000 to 150,000 distinct CDR3 sequences, roughly 10% being singletons. Sample: whole blood, taken in connection with sensitization to the hapten diphenylcyclopropenone (DPC). All receptors derive from a woman between 50 and 59 years old with alopecia areata. Some clones in this sample may be carry-over from other donors' samples.

Notes on this clonotype: The germline gene is not matched at one end of the junction; a read error may be the cause. This chain uses TRBV7-7 with TRBJ1-4, with D possibly matching TRBD1 (6 bases). This CDR3 spans 18 amino acids. CDR1 SSHAT and CDR2 FNYEAQ come from the germline V gene (reference sequence). CDR3 nucleotides: TGTGCTAGCAGCGGGCAACTACGGGACACCCCTCGGGGCGAAAAACTGTTTTTT. It encodes CASSGQLRDTPRGEKLFF.

The chain combines TRBV11-2 with TRBJ2-1, with D tentatively TRBD2 (6 bases). The CDR3 extends over 14 amino acids. The V end was cut by 4 bases, the J end by 4 bases, with 11 bases between. Germline V gene sequence: CDR1 SGHAT, CDR2 FQNNGV. The CDR3 sequence is CASSSNRGYNEQFF. For the CDR3, the DNA is TGTGCCAGCAGCTCAAACCGGGGGTACAATGAGCAGTTCTTC. Full variable domain (rest looked up from reference TRBV11-2 and TRBJ2-1): EAGVAQSPRYKIIEKRQSVAFWCNPISGHATLYWYQQILGQGPKLLIQFQNNGVVDDSQLPKDRFSAERLKGVDSTLKIQPAKLEDSAVYLCASSSNRGYNEQFFGPGTRLTVL.

In its sample, this clonotype was seen a few times. The chain joins TRBV7-2 to TRBJ1-6; D may be TRBD1 (5 bases). The V end was cut by 3 bases, the J end by 3 bases, with 6 bases between. The length of the CDR3 is 14 residues. CDR1 and CDR2 from the germline V gene are SGHTA and FQGNSA. In DNA form, the CDR3 reads TGTGCCAGCAGCTTCGACAGCTATAATTCACCCCTCCACTTT. It encodes CASSFDSYNSPLHF.

This clonotype was detected ten times or more. This sequence joins TRBV7-9 and TRBJ1-2, with 10 bases matching TRBD1. The CDR3 spans 14 residues. In germline, CDR1 is SEHNR, CDR2 FQNEAQ (reference sequence). The V gene end was trimmed by 5 bases and the J gene end by 5 bases; junction bases not matched to a gene: 5. CDR3 amino acids: CASSPTGGGYGYTF. As DNA, the CDR3 is TGTGCCAGCAGCCCGACAGGGGGCGGTTATGGCTACACCTTC.

The chain has TRBV12-3 or TRBV12-4 and TRBJ2-7; D remains unclear. Trimming shortened V by 3 bases and J by 2 bases, and 8 bases separated the two germline ends. The CDR3 totals 13 residues. The CDR3 here is CASSFNSAYEQYF. In DNA, the CDR3 is TGTGCCAGCAGTTTCAACAGCGCCTACGAGCAGTACTTC.

This chain joins TRBV5-5 and TRBJ2-7, with D tentatively TRBD1 (7 bases). The CDR3 is made up of 15 amino acids. Germline V gives CDR1 SGHKS, CDR2 YYEKEE (reference sequence). The V gene lost 6 bases and the J gene lost 0 bases, with 16 bases spanning the gap. The CDR3 DNA follows: TGTGCCAGCACTCTGGGGGGACAGAGCTCCTACGAGCAGTACTTC. It yields the protein CASTLGGQSSYEQYF. Using reference TRBV5-5 and TRBJ2-7 for the parts outside the CDR3, the full variable domain is DAGVTQSPTHLIKTRGQQVTLRCSPISGHKSVSWYQQVLGQGPQFIFQYYEKEERGRGNFPDRFSARQFPNYSSELNVNALLLGDSALYLCASTLGGQSSYEQYFGPGTRLTVT.

The chain is built from TRBV29-1 and TRBJ1-1; D is undetermined. The CDR3 is 14 residues long. Trimming removed 6 bases from V and 0 bases from J, with 14 bases in between. Per the germline V gene, CDR1 is SQVTM and CDR2 is ANQGSEA. This chain's CDR3 is CSVAHGGLNTEAFF. The DNA of the CDR3 is TGCAGCGTAGCCCATGGAGGACTGAACACTGAAGCTTTCTTT. Drawing the rest from reference TRBV29-1 and TRBJ1-1, the complete variable domain is SAVISQKPSRDICQRGTSLTIQCQVDSQVTMMFWYRQQPGQSLTLIATANQGSEATYESGFVIDKFPISRPNLTFSTLTVSNMSPEDSSIYLCSVAHGGLNTEAFFGQGTRLTVV.

The V gene is TRBV29-1, the J gene TRBJ1-1; the D gene is possibly TRBD1 (5 bases). The CDR3 spans 13 residues. Germline V gene sequence: CDR1 SQVTM, CDR2 ANQGSEA. V dropped 6 bases and J dropped 0 bases, with 11 bases sitting between them. The CDR3 loop is CSVKEGLNTEAFF. The CDR3 coding sequence is TGCAGCGTAAAGGAGGGGCTGAACACTGAAGCTTTCTTT.

V is TRBV7-9 and J is TRBJ2-7; 14 nucleotides agree with TRBD2. V lost 5 bases and J lost 7; bases outside the gene matches: 7. This CDR3 region has 15 residues. From germline, CDR1 is SEHNR and CDR2 FQNEAQ (reference sequence). This CDR3 reads CASSLGLAGAGEQYF. The DNA for the CDR3 is TGTGCCAGCAGCCTGGGACTAGCGGGAGCTGGTGAGCAGTACTTC.

The genes are TRBV7-8 and TRBJ2-3, with 10 positions matching TRBD2. After removal of 2 bases from V and 3 bases from J, the junction contained 5 bases not matched to a gene. The V gene's germline CDR1 is SGHVS and CDR2 FQNEAQ. The CDR3 is 16 amino acids. The CDR3 spells CASSLLAGVRTDTQYF. For the CDR3, the DNA is TGTGCCAGCAGCTTACTAGCGGGAGTTCGTACAGATACGCAGTATTTT.

This clonotype was recorded a few times. The chain uses TRBV4-1 and TRBJ1-2; 10 nucleotides align to TRBD1. The CDR3 length is 16 residues. J gave up 8 bases and V 0 bases, and 9 bases lay outside the gene matches. Germline V gene data show CDR1 as MGHRA and CDR2 as YSYEKL. The CDR3 sequence is CASSQEEDRGLSGYTF. CDR3 in DNA: TGCGCCAGCAGCCAAGAGGAAGACAGGGGGCTGAGCGGCTACACCTTC.

The chain combines TRBV7-2 with TRBJ2-3, with 10 bases aligning to TRBD2. The V segment lost 1 base and the J segment 9 bases; nucleotides outside the gene matches: 10. The CDR3 loop spans 16 amino acids. Germline V gene data show CDR1 as SGHTA and CDR2 as FQGNSA. The CDR3 DNA follows: TGTGCCAGCAGCTTAGGGCTAGCGGGAGAGGGAAGCACGCAGTATTTT. Amino acid sequence: CASSLGLAGEGSTQYF.

The table lists this clonotype with many counts. The V and J genes are TRBV29-1 and TRBJ1-5; D is undetermined. Trimming took off 7 bases at V and 7 bases at J, with 14 bases between the two ends. Per germline, CDR1 SQVTM and CDR2 ANQGSEA. The CDR3 is 12 amino acids. The CDR3 reads CSASLPGQPQHF. DNA for the CDR3: TGCAGCGCCTCCCTCCCCGGACAGCCCCAGCATTTT.

This clonotype was seen repeatedly, ten times or more. The CDR3 loop is CASSFQGEMETQYF. The DNA of the CDR3 is TGCGCCAGCAGCTTCCAGGGGGAGATGGAGACCCAGTACTTC. The chain is built from TRBV5-1 and TRBJ2-5, with TRBD1 matching over 7 bases. V shed 2 bases and J 5 bases; nucleotides not matched to a gene: 6. In germline, CDR1 is SGHRS, CDR2 YFSETQ. There are 14 residues in the CDR3.

V and J are TRBV18 and TRBJ1-6, with D tentatively TRBD1 (6 bases). There are 18 residues in the CDR3. The germline CDR1 and CDR2 sequences are KGHSH and LQKENI. V lost 2 bases to trimming and J lost 5 bases, with 19 bases between them. CDR3 DNA sequence: TGTGCCAGCTCACCAATAGCGGCAGGGGCCCTGAATAATTCACCCCTCCACTTT. This codes for CASSPIAAGALNNSPLHF.

The V gene is TRBV7-2, the J gene TRBJ2-4, with TRBD2 identical over 8 bases. CDR3 length equals 14 residues. Per the germline V gene, CDR1 is SGHTA and CDR2 is FQGNSA. V lost 3 bases to trimming and J lost 9 bases; unmatched junction nucleotides: 7. The CDR3 DNA sequence: TGTGCCAGCAGCTTGGCGGGACTAGAAGGCATTCAGTACTTC. Amino acids: CASSLAGLEGIQYF.

In this sample, this clonotype turned up a few times. The chain is built from TRBV14 and TRBJ1-6; 7 bases align to TRBD1. The length of the CDR3 is 17 residues. V trimming: 1 base; J trimming: 4 bases; junction bases outside the gene matches: 7. From germline, CDR1 is SGHDN and CDR2 FVKESK. The CDR3 DNA sequence: TGTGCCAGCAGCCAAGTAACAGGGGAGACTTATAATTCACCCCTCCACTTT. Residues: CASSQVTGETYNSPLHF.

This sequence joins TRBV7-2 and TRBJ2-3, with 11 bases identical to TRBD1. In germline, CDR1 is SGHTA, CDR2 FQGNSA. J gave up 4 bases and V 4 bases, and 7 bases lay outside the gene matches. There are 16 residues in the CDR3. The DNA of the CDR3 is TGTGCCAGCAGCTCTGGACAGGGGGCGAGGGCAGATACGCAGTATTTT. Amino acid sequence: CASSSGQGARADTQYF.